Listed below are T cell receptor beta chains from one sample, sequenced in a study of vaccination and CD4 T cells after COVID-19. TCRdb recomputed calls from the PCR reads with MiXCR, one row per CDR3 protein. The sample comprises fewer than 15,000 distinct CDR3 sequences, nearly 75% of which are singletons, and 15% to 20% rests with the top ten. These receptors have no identified antigens. Sequenced sample: CD4+ T cells from blood, cultured in vitro. The receptors were gathered from a human donor who had recovered from COVID-19. The CDR3 runs from the conserved cysteine through the conserved F or W. The order of the fields is clone size, V gene, J gene, D gene, CDR3 protein, CDR3 DNA. D genes are given only for firm matches. Clone size is not always given. Where it is, it says once, few, many or a class for expanded clones.

.	TRBV30	TRBJ2-5	.	CAWTRTSLETQYF	TGTGCCTGGACGCGCACATCTCTAGAGACCCAGTACTTC
.	TRBV10-3	TRBJ1-5	.	CAISDWELAGNQPQHF	TGTGCCATCAGTGACTGGGAATTAGCCGGCAATCAGCCCCAGCATTTT
.	TRBV20-1	TRBJ1-6	.	CSAREWRGNSPLHF	TGCAGTGCTAGAGAGTGGAGGGGGAATTCACCCCTCCACTTT
.	TRBV6-1	TRBJ2-2	TRBD1	CASRIEGAVGELFF	TGTGCCAGCAGAATAGAGGGGGCGGTCGGGGAGCTGTTTTTT
.	TRBV7-3	TRBJ2-7	.	CASSSPQEQYF	TGTGCCAGCAGCTCCCCACAGGAGCAGTACTTC
.	TRBV7-2	TRBJ2-1	TRBD2	CASSPSRTSLGNEQFF	TGTGCCAGCAGCCCCTCCCGGACTAGCTTGGGCAATGAGCAGTTCTTC
.	TRBV7-8	TRBJ1-5	.	CASSSRYGGAQAPQHF	TGTGCCAGCAGCTCCCGGTACGGGGGGGCCCAAGCGCCCCAGCATTTT
.	TRBV15	TRBJ1-1	.	CATSRDQGNTEAFF	TGTGCCACCAGCAGAGATCAAGGGAACACTGAAGCTTTCTTT
once	TRBV19	TRBJ2-3	TRBD2	CASRGHEAGAMDTQYF	TGTGCCAGTAGGGGGCACGAAGCGGGAGCAATGGATACGCAGTATTTT
.	TRBV19	TRBJ2-7	.	CASSFRDGVWEQYF	TGTGCCAGTAGTTTCCGGGACGGAGTATGGGAGCAGTACTTC
once	TRBV6-1	TRBJ2-3	.	CASSPNTDTQYF	TGTGCCAGCTCTCCCAACACAGATACGCAGTATTTT
.	TRBV30	TRBJ1-6	TRBD1	CAWNGWRDRDSPLHF	TGTGCCTGGAATGGGTGGCGGGACAGGGACTCACCCCTCCACTTT
.	TRBV7-9	TRBJ1-2	.	CASSLDRFYGYTF	TGTGCCAGCAGCTTAGATCGCTTCTATGGCTACACCTTC
few	TRBV20-1	TRBJ2-3	TRBD2	CSATAGRADTQYF	TGCAGTGCTACGGCGGGGAGGGCAGATACGCAGTATTTT
.	TRBV20-1	TRBJ1-3	.	CSARVVKGGNTIYF	TGCAGTGCTAGGGTCGTAAAGGGAGGAAACACCATATATTTT
.	TRBV7-2	TRBJ2-3	TRBD2	CASSRPRGREDGDTQYF	TGTGCCAGCAGCCGACCTCGGGGGCGGGAGGACGGAGATACGCAGTATTTT
few	TRBV2	TRBJ2-5	.	CASSAEMGETQYF	TGTGCCAGCAGCGCGGAAATGGGAGAGACCCAGTACTTC
.	TRBV20-1	TRBJ1-1	.	CSARTLDGIRF	TGCAGTGCTAGGACCCTAGACGGGATCCGCTTT
once	TRBV7-2	TRBJ1-6	.	CASSSRWGDSPLHF	TGTGCCAGCAGTTCTAGATGGGGGGATTCACCCCTCCACTTT
once	TRBV10-3	TRBJ1-3	TRBD1	CAIRDRGNTIYF	TGTGCCATCAGGGACAGGGGAAACACCATATATTTT
.	TRBV20-1	TRBJ2-2	.	CSARGRSTGTGELFF	TGCAGTGCTAGGGGCCGGAGTACGGGCACCGGGGAGCTGTTTTTT
.	TRBV29-1	TRBJ2-5	.	CSVGLQETQYF	TGCAGCGTGGGACTCCAAGAGACCCAGTACTTC
once	TRBV6-5	TRBJ2-1	TRBD2	CASSYSGTSGQNEQFF	TGTGCCAGCAGTTACTCCGGGACTAGCGGCCAGAATGAGCAGTTCTTC
.	TRBV6-1	TRBJ1-1	TRBD1	CASSPDRSVNTEAFF	TGTGCCAGCAGTCCGGACAGGTCCGTGAACACTGAAGCTTTCTTT
.	TRBV2	TRBJ1-1	TRBD1	CAIRNRGRGNTEAFF	TGTGCCATACGAAACAGGGGTCGAGGGAACACTGAAGCTTTCTTT
once	TRBV6-1	TRBJ2-7	.	CASSPGRNYEQYF	TGTGCCAGCAGTCCTGGGCGGAACTACGAGCAGTACTTC
.	TRBV6-1	TRBJ2-2	.	CASRPPGLNTGELFF	TGTGCCAGCAGACCGCCGGGACTTAACACCGGGGAGCTGTTTTTT
.	TRBV6-2/TRBV6-3	TRBJ2-2	.	CASGPPAGTGELFF	TGTGCCAGCGGGCCTCCGGCCGGCACCGGGGAGCTGTTTTTT
few	TRBV20-1	TRBJ1-5	.	CSGRDSTSNQPQHF	TGCAGTGGCAGGGACTCGACTAGCAATCAGCCCCAGCATTTT
.	TRBV20-1	TRBJ1-1	.	CSAAYREKTEAFF	TGCAGTGCTGCCTACAGGGAGAAGACTGAAGCTTTCTTT